These T cell receptor beta chains were read from a single sample in a study of human T cells and chemical hapten exposure. TCRdb fed the RACE reads into MiXCR, producing one record per CDR3 protein. The sample consists of about 350,000 distinct CDR3 sequences, around 6% of them appearing once. The input for sequencing was whole blood, taken in connection with sensitization to the hapten diphenylcyclopropenone (DPC). These receptors were obtained from a woman aged 18-30 years with alopecia areata. Some clones in this sample may be carry-over from other donors' samples. Each CDR3 is given with its conserved first and last residue. Fields, in order: V gene, CDR3 length, J gene, clone size, D gene, CDR3 protein, CDR3 DNA. D genes are given only for firm matches. Expanded clones are given a class, and other clones once, few, many or no size at all.

>TRBV12-3/TRBV12-4|14|TRBJ1-5|few|TRBD1
CASSFETGNQPQHF
TGTGCCAGCAGTTTCGAGACAGGGAATCAGCCCCAGCATTTT
>TRBV6-2/TRBV6-3|14|TRBJ1-1|many|NA
CASSYSAGGTEAFF
TGTGCCAGCAGTTACTCAGCGGGGGGCACTGAAGCTTTCTTT
>TRBV25-1|11|TRBJ2-1|NA|NA
CASSENNEQFF
TGTGCCAGCAGTGAGAACAATGAGCAGTTCTTC
>TRBV24-1|13|TRBJ1-1|many|NA
CATRNEGNTEAFF
TGTGCCACCAGGAACGAGGGCAACACTGAAGCTTTCTTT
>TRBV20-1|15|TRBJ1-4|many|NA
CSARGQAAWDEKLFF
TGCAGTGCTAGAGGGCAGGCCGCTTGGGATGAAAAACTGTTTTTT
>TRBV19|15|TRBJ2-2|NA|TRBD1
CASRLQGEHAGELFF
TGTGCCAGTAGGCTTCAGGGGGAACACGCCGGGGAGCTGTTTTTT
>TRBV19|16|TRBJ1-5|NA|NA
CASSIKGRGVDQPQHF
TGTGCCAGTAGTATAAAAGGAAGGGGTGTGGATCAGCCCCAGCATTTT
>TRBV5-1|16|TRBJ1-6|many|NA
CASSPVLASTNSPLHF
TGCGCCAGCAGCCCGGTTTTGGCGAGCACTAATTCACCCCTCCACTTT
>TRBV10-3|13|TRBJ1-2|many|NA
CAISDQANYGYTF
TGTGCCATCAGTGATCAGGCTAACTATGGCTACACCTTC
>TRBV10-3|15|TRBJ1-5|many|TRBD1
CAISEGTVSNQPQHF
TGTGCCATCAGTGAGGGGACAGTTAGCAATCAGCCCCAGCATTTT
>TRBV12-3/TRBV12-4|13|TRBJ1-1|many|NA
CASSFHGNTEAFF
TGTGCCAGCAGTTTCCACGGGAACACTGAAGCTTTCTTT
>TRBV18|14|TRBJ2-7|once|TRBD2
CASSPSGRGREQYF
TGTGCCAGCTCACCGTCGGGACGCGGGAGGGAGCAGTACTTC
>TRBV15|14|TRBJ2-7|NA|NA
CATSSDQGRYEQYF
TGTGCCACCAGCTCAGACCAGGGACGGTACGAGCAGTACTTC
>TRBV18|12|TRBJ2-4|few|TRBD1
CATKTGGNIQYF
TGTGCCACCAAGACAGGGGGGAACATTCAGTACTTC
>TRBV4-3|15|TRBJ1-6|many|NA
CASSQVGDMNSPLHF
TGCGCCAGCAGCCAAGTGGGGGATATGAATTCACCCCTCCACTTT
>TRBV28|15|TRBJ1-2|many|TRBD1
CASRGWDSNNYGYTF
TGTGCCAGCAGGGGATGGGACAGCAATAACTATGGCTACACCTTC
>TRBV10-3|17|TRBJ2-7|many|NA
CAISDPSKYPSSYEQYF
TGTGCCATCAGTGACCCCTCCAAGTACCCCAGCTCCTACGAGCAGTACTTC
>TRBV28|14|TRBJ2-7|few|NA
CASSSTGLGYEQYF
TGTGCCAGCAGTTCGACGGGACTGGGGTACGAGCAGTACTTC
>TRBV2|15|TRBJ2-3|NA|TRBD2
CASSEGGGGVYTQYF
TGTGCCAGCAGTGAAGGTGGCGGGGGGGTATATACGCAGTATTTT
>TRBV27|15|TRBJ2-1|NA|NA
CASSLVDSSYNEQFF
TGTGCCAGCAGTTTGGTGGATAGCTCCTACAATGAGCAGTTCTTC
>TRBV5-1|15|TRBJ2-2|NA|NA
CASSLAAENTGELFF
TGCGCCAGCAGCTTGGCCGCCGAGAACACCGGGGAGCTGTTTTTT
>TRBV7-9|19|TRBJ2-4|NA|TRBD2
CASSSWTSGGAQAKNIQYF
TGTGCCAGCAGCTCCTGGACTAGCGGGGGGGCCCAAGCCAAAAACATTCAGTACTTC
>TRBV20-1|15|TRBJ2-7|few|TRBD1
CSARDPQGASYEQYF
TGCAGTGCTAGAGATCCCCAGGGGGCTTCGTACGAGCAGTACTTC
>TRBV6-6|15|TRBJ2-4|few|TRBD1
CASSHGTALRDIQYF
TGTGCCAGCAGTCACGGGACAGCCTTAAGGGACATTCAGTACTTC
>TRBV6-2/TRBV6-3|15|TRBJ1-5|many|NA
CASTPVPGNNQPQHF
TGTGCCAGCACCCCTGTCCCAGGAAACAATCAGCCCCAGCATTTT
>TRBV7-8|14|TRBJ1-1|NA|NA
CASSLPALEDEAFF
TGTGCCAGCAGCTTACCGGCCTTGGAAGATGAAGCTTTCTTT
>TRBV24-1|12|TRBJ2-5|NA|NA
CATSAMEGTQYF
TGTGCCACCAGTGCAATGGAAGGGACCCAGTACTTC
>TRBV2|15|TRBJ2-3|NA|TRBD1
CASSELTGVTDTQYF
TGTGCCAGCAGTGAACTGACAGGGGTTACAGATACGCAGTATTTT
>TRBV19|14|TRBJ1-1|NA|NA
CASRPRGLGTEAFF
TGTGCCAGTCGCCCTCGCGGGTTGGGGACTGAAGCTTTCTTT
>TRBV2|13|TRBJ2-7|few|NA
CASSGRGEGEQYF
TGTGCCAGCTCGGGGCGAGGGGAAGGCGAGCAGTACTTC
>TRBV7-3|17|TRBJ1-3|few|TRBD1
CASNDPDRESSGNTIYF
TGTGCCAGCAACGACCCGGACAGGGAGAGCTCTGGAAACACCATATATTTT